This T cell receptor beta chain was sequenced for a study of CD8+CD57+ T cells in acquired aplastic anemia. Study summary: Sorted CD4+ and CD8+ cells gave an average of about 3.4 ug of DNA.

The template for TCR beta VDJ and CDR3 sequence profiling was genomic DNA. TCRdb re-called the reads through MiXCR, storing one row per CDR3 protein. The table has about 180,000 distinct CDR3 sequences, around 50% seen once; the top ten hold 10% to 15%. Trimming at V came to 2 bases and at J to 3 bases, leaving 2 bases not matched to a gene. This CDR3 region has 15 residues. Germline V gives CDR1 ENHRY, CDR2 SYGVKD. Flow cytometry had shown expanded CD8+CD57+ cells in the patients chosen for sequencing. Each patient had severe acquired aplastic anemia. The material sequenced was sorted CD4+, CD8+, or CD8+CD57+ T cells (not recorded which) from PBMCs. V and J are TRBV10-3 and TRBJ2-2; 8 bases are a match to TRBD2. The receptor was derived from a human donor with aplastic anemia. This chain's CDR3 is CAISEASGYTGELFF. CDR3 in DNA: TGTGCCATCAGTGAGGCTAGCGGGTACACCGGGGAGCTGTTTTTT.